Listed below are T cell receptor beta chains from one sample, sequenced in a study of blood T cells in healthy people across ages. TCRdb ran MiXCR on the 5' RACE reads and lists one entry per CDR3 protein. The data hold 1.5 million to 2 million distinct CDR3 sequences, with under 30% observed a single time. Sample: blood. These receptor sequences come from a young woman in good health. Each CDR3 is given with its conserved first and last residue. D genes are given only for firm matches. Expanded clones are given a class, and other clones once, few, many or no size at all.

j_call	clone_size	v_call	d_call	cdr3_aa	cdr3_nt
TRBJ2-5	.	TRBV2	TRBD1	CAGRDRDQWQETQYF	TGTGCCGGCAGGGACAGGGACCAGTGGCAAGAGACCCAGTACTTC
TRBJ2-5	once	TRBV21-1	.	CASSKIRQSGTQYF	TGTGCCAGCAGCAAGATACGACAGAGTGGTACCCAGTACTTC
TRBJ2-1	.	TRBV5-1	.	CASSLATRRDEQFF	TGCGCCAGCAGCCTCGCGACCCGTCGGGATGAGCAGTTCTTC
TRBJ1-4	many	TRBV6-5	.	CASGYRVNEKLFF	TGTGCCAGCGGTTACAGGGTGAATGAAAAACTGTTTTTT
TRBJ2-7	.	TRBV5-1	TRBD1	CASSSRQGGRQYF	TGCGCCAGCAGCTCCCGACAGGGGGGAAGGCAGTACTTC
TRBJ2-5	many	TRBV4-3	.	CASSQDLAGIETQYF	TGCGCCAGCAGCCAAGATCTGGCAGGGATAGAGACCCAGTACTTC
TRBJ2-1	many	TRBV20-1	.	CSARAAPNEQFF	TGCAGTGCTAGAGCGGCCCCCAATGAGCAGTTCTTC
TRBJ1-1	few	TRBV3-1	TRBD1	CASSPTGEGRAFF	TGTGCCAGCAGCCCGACAGGGGAGGGGAGGGCTTTCTTT
TRBJ2-3	once	TRBV12-3/TRBV12-4	.	CASSPRDSSNTQYF	TGTGCCAGCAGTCCCCGGGACTCCAGTAATACGCAGTATTTT
TRBJ2-3	.	TRBV20-1	.	CSARVTGSTDTQYF	TGCAGTGCTAGAGTAACGGGGAGCACAGATACGCAGTATTTT
TRBJ1-4	once	TRBV7-3	.	CASSLRGRTTNEKRFF	TGTGCCAGCAGCTTAAGGGGACGAACAACTAATGAAAAACGGTTTTTT
TRBJ2-1	.	TRBV3-1	.	CASSQEQASSYNEQFF	TGTGCCAGCAGCCAAGAGCAGGCCAGCTCCTACAATGAGCAGTTCTTC
TRBJ2-4	many	TRBV20-1	.	CSARDTLAKNIQYF	TGCAGTGCTAGAGATACCCTAGCCAAAAACATTCAGTACTTC
TRBJ2-1	few	TRBV7-2	.	CASSLTGGSWNEQFF	TGTGCCAGCAGCTTAACTGGGGGCTCTTGGAATGAGCAGTTCTTC
TRBJ2-1	many	TRBV6-5	.	CASSSPSGLEQFF	TGTGCCAGCAGTTCTCCTTCCGGACTAGAGCAGTTCTTC
TRBJ1-5	many	TRBV4-1	TRBD1	CASSGTDNQPQHF	TGCGCCAGCAGCGGGACAGATAATCAGCCCCAGCATTTT
TRBJ2-2	few	TRBV2	.	CASSENSVGELFF	TGTGCCAGCAGTGAAAACTCAGTAGGGGAGCTGTTTTTT
TRBJ1-2	.	TRBV27	.	CASSFSLNRVGLDGYTF	TGTGCCAGCAGTTTCTCCCTAAACAGGGTTGGGCTCGATGGCTACACCTTC
TRBJ2-5	.	TRBV7-2	TRBD2	CASSLSLAGAVGSTQYF	TGTGCCAGCAGCTTATCACTAGCGGGGGCCGTGGGGTCCACCCAGTACTTC
TRBJ2-1	.	TRBV4-3	TRBD2	CANSQESSGGYNEQFF	TGCGCCAACAGCCAAGAATCTAGCGGGGGGTACAATGAGCAGTTCTTC
TRBJ2-5	.	TRBV10-3	TRBD2	CASRSGSQETQYF	TGTGCCAGCCGTAGCGGGAGTCAAGAGACCCAGTACTTC
TRBJ1-6	.	TRBV7-9	.	CASSHAPSYNSPLHF	TGTGCCAGCAGTCACGCGCCCTCCTATAATTCACCCCTCCACTTT
TRBJ2-5	.	TRBV28	TRBD1	CASSTPRQGLGETQYF	TGTGCCAGCAGTACCCCCCGACAGGGTTTGGGAGAGACCCAGTACTTC
TRBJ2-3	few	TRBV20-1	.	CSATRQLTDTQYF	TGCAGTGCTACCCGACAGCTCACAGATACGCAGTATTTT
TRBJ1-2	.	TRBV11-2	.	CASSKTGLSEYGYTF	TGTGCCAGCAGCAAGACGGGTCTCAGCGAATATGGCTACACCTTC
TRBJ2-5	.	TRBV7-2	.	CASSLDGGAIVETQYF	TGTGCCAGCAGCTTAGATGGGGGGGCCATCGTGGAGACCCAGTACTTC
TRBJ2-3	.	TRBV19	.	CASSILTGSDTQYF	TGTGCCAGTAGTATCCTAACAGGTTCAGATACGCAGTATTTT
TRBJ2-1	.	TRBV5-6	.	CASSSRGRFYNEQFF	TGTGCCAGCAGCTCTCGGGGTAGGTTTTACAATGAGCAGTTCTTC
TRBJ2-3	.	TRBV20-1	.	CGAREPLGGSDTQYF	TGCGGTGCTAGAGAGCCCTTAGGCGGCTCTGATACGCAGTATTTT
TRBJ1-4	.	TRBV6-6	.	CASSSSDEKLFF	TGTGCCAGCTCCTCCTCTGATGAAAAACTGTTTTTT
TRBJ2-7	few	TRBV14	.	CASSHLEPGQTNYEQYF	TGTGCCAGCAGCCACCTTGAACCGGGACAAACTAACTACGAGCAGTACTTC
TRBJ2-3	.	TRBV2	.	CASSVRRGSTDTQYF	TGTGCCAGCAGTGTTCGTCGCGGCAGCACAGATACGCAGTATTTT
TRBJ2-3	few	TRBV9	.	CASSVDRGLADTQYF	TGTGCCAGCAGCGTAGATAGGGGGTTAGCAGATACGCAGTATTTT
TRBJ2-1	.	TRBV5-1	.	CASSPGTGARLTEQFF	TGCGCCAGCAGCCCCGGGACTGGGGCGCGGTTGACTGAACAGTTCTTC
TRBJ2-1	.	TRBV20-1	.	CSAYQLSPNEQFF	TGCAGTGCTTATCAGCTATCCCCCAATGAGCAGTTCTTC
TRBJ2-7	few	TRBV5-1	.	CASSLVIGSANEQYF	TGCGCCAGCAGCTTGGTGATCGGGAGTGCTAACGAGCAGTACTTC
TRBJ2-1	many	TRBV5-1	.	CASSSGAEQFF	TGCGCCAGCAGCTCCGGCGCTGAGCAGTTCTTC
TRBJ1-3	.	TRBV20-1	TRBD1	CSALKNRGAGNTIYF	TGCAGTGCCCTGAAAAACAGGGGAGCTGGAAACACCATATATTTT
TRBJ1-1	once	TRBV29-1	.	CSVPTGGLGTEAFF	TGCAGCGTCCCCACCGGGGGGCTGGGCACTGAAGCTTTCTTT
TRBJ1-2	many	TRBV7-2	.	CASSGQTLYGYTF	TGTGCCAGCAGCGGACAGACTCTCTATGGCTACACCTTC
TRBJ1-2	.	TRBV27	TRBD1	CASSFRDRGTRFYGYTF	TGTGCCAGCAGTTTCCGGGACAGGGGAACGCGATTCTATGGCTACACCTTC
TRBJ2-1	.	TRBV4-1	TRBD2	CASSQVALAGRKQFF	TGCGCCAGCAGCCAAGTCGCACTAGCGGGGCGAAAGCAGTTCTTC
TRBJ2-3	.	TRBV7-2	.	CASSPFRKDTQYF	TGTGCCAGCAGCCCCTTTAGGAAAGATACGCAGTATTTT